The 20 T cell receptor beta chains below all came from one sample that was sequenced in a study of blood T cell repertoires in COVID-19. The method was immunoSEQ multiplex PCR; TCRdb's version includes in-frame clones alone and lacks a portion of them. Of around 260,000 clones listed, 80% to 95% are singletons. The specimen was PBMCs or T cells enriched from blood (not recorded which). The receptors here all came from a woman in her 30s who had recovered from COVID-19.

The CDR3 protein is CASSVASGRVQETQYF. CDR3 DNA: TGTGCCAGCAGCGTAGCTAGCGGGAGGGTCCAGGAGACCCAGTACTTC. The chain uses TRBV9 and TRBJ2-5; 12 bases line up with TRBD2. The CDR3 covers 16 residues. Trimming at V came to 0 bases and at J to 5 bases, leaving 5 bases not matched to a gene. Per germline, CDR1 SGDLS and CDR2 YYNGEE.

V gene TRBV6-2 or TRBV6-3 combines with J gene TRBJ2-7; 9 bases are a match to TRBD2. Germline values: CDR1 MNHEY, CDR2 SVGEGT. The junction had 12 bases not matched to a gene; V was cut back by 5 bases and J by 1 base. The CDR3 runs to 17 residues. CDR3 sequence reads: CASSGVYATSGSYEQYF. DNA for the CDR3: TGTGCCAGCAGTGGGGTGTATGCGACTAGCGGATCCTACGAGCAGTACTTC.

The chain links TRBV19 to TRBJ2-7; tentatively, D is TRBD2 (5 bases). Trimming stripped 2 bases from V and 9 bases from J, with 14 bases between. Germline V gives CDR1 LNHDA, CDR2 SQIVND (reference sequence). The CDR3 loop spans 13 amino acids. CDR3 nucleotide sequence: TGTGCCAGTAGTATAAAGGCGGAGGCGACGCAGTACTTC. Its translation: CASSIKAEATQYF.

CDR3 protein: CASSRWEGSTYNEQFF. CDR3 coding DNA: TGTGCCAGCAGCCGTTGGGAGGGGTCAACCTACAATGAGCAGTTCTTC. V is TRBV9 and J is TRBJ2-1, with 7 bases aligning to TRBD2. CDR3 length: 16 residues. J lost 2 bases, V lost 4 bases, and 9 bases had no gene match. Germline assignment: CDR1 SGDLS and CDR2 YYNGEE.

This sequence joins TRBV11-2 and TRBJ2-1, with D possibly matching TRBD2 (5 bases). CDR1 and CDR2 (germline): SGHAT, FQNNGV. This CDR3 comprises 13 residues. Trimming took off 0 bases at V and 6 bases at J, with 6 bases between the two ends. CDR3 loop: CASSLERVNEQFF. The CDR3 DNA reads as TGTGCCAGCAGCTTAGAGAGGGTCAATGAGCAGTTCTTC.

V and J are TRBV30 and TRBJ2-5; 10 positions agree with TRBD2. The CDR3 consists of 14 residues. With V trimmed by 0 bases and J by 4 bases, 2 bases remained unmatched. The germline V gene has CDR1 GTSNPN and CDR2 SVGIG (reference sequence). The CDR3 reads CAWSVGLARETQYF. CDR3 in DNA: TGTGCCTGGAGTGTGGGACTAGCGAGAGAGACCCAGTACTTC.

The chain is built from TRBV19 and TRBJ1-5; D is perhaps TRBD1 (5 bases). Trimming cost V 3 bases and J 3 bases, with 12 bases left between them. CDR3 length: 15 residues. The germline V gene encodes CDR1 LNHDA and CDR2 SQIVND (reference sequence). The CDR3 DNA sequence: TGTGCCAGTAGTATCTCAGGGATCCACAATCAGCCCCAGCATTTT. Amino acid sequence: CASSISGIHNQPQHF.

The chain is built from TRBV28 and TRBJ2-2; TRBD1 matches 8 bases. The CDR3 is 16 residues long. The germline gives CDR1 MDHEN, CDR2 SYDVKM. The trim removed 5 bases at V and 0 bases at J, leaving 5 bases unmatched. CDR3 bases: TGTGCCAGCAGTCGCTCAGGGGGCACGAACACCGGGGAGCTGTTTTTT. Its protein product is CASSRSGGTNTGELFF.

The chain uses TRBV5-4 and TRBJ2-5, with TRBD1 identical over 7 bases. V gave up 4 bases and J gave up 1 base; unmatched junction bases: 4. Looked up from germline, CDR1 is SGHNT and CDR2 is YYREEE (reference sequence). This CDR3 has 14 residues. DNA for the CDR3: TGTGCCAGCAGCCCCGGGACAGCCCAAGAGACCCAGTACTTC. It encodes CASSPGTAQETQYF.

V is TRBV30 and J is TRBJ1-1; D is ambiguous. The V end was cut by 7 bases, the J end by 1 base, with 13 bases between. The length of the CDR3 is 13 residues. Germline-derived CDR1 and CDR2 are GTSNPN and SVGIG (reference sequence). CDR3 in DNA: TGTGCCTTTTGGAGGCAGCCGAACACTGAAGCTTTCTTT. Translation gives CAFWRQPNTEAFF.

The chain recombines TRBV14 with TRBJ2-7; 8 bases fit TRBD2. Trimming at V came to 1 base and at J to 4 bases, leaving 12 bases not matched to a gene. The CDR3 totals 17 residues. Germline V CDR1 and CDR2: SGHDN, FVKESK. CDR3: CASSQGLASAGVYEQYF. The DNA for the CDR3 is TGTGCCAGCAGCCAAGGCCTAGCGTCAGCGGGAGTGTACGAGCAGTACTTC.

This clone has only one observation. V gene TRBV9 combines with J gene TRBJ2-3, with D possibly TRBD1 on 6 matching bases. V was pared by 0 bases and J by 3 bases, with 11 bases between. The CDR3 spans 15 residues. The germline CDR1 and CDR2 sequences are SGDLS and YYNGEE. CDR3 loop: CASSVAGDWTDTQYF. CDR3 DNA: TGTGCCAGCAGCGTAGCAGGGGATTGGACAGATACGCAGTATTTT.

This chain links TRBV4-1 with TRBJ2-3, with 10 bases fitting TRBD1. The V segment lost 5 bases and the J segment 1 base; nucleotides outside the gene matches: 6. Germline V gene data show CDR1 as MGHRA and CDR2 as YSYEKL. CDR3 size: 16 residues. CDR3 residues: CASSFAGTGGTDTQYF. Here the CDR3 DNA reads TGCGCCAGCAGCTTCGCCGGGACAGGGGGCACAGATACGCAGTATTTT.

This rearrangement joins TRBV28 to TRBJ2-7; TRBD2 matches 7 bases. Looked up from germline, CDR1 is MDHEN and CDR2 is SYDVKM. CDR3 length: 16 amino acids. Losses at the gene ends were 1 base for V and 2 bases for J; bases not matched to a gene: 8. DNA of the CDR3: TGTGCCAGCAGTTTATCGGGACTACCTAGACCCTACGAGCAGTACTTC. Protein: CASSLSGLPRPYEQYF.

V is TRBV2 and J is TRBJ1-5; D ambiguous. The germline gives CDR1 SNHLY, CDR2 FYNNEI. This CDR3 is built from 13 residues. Trimming removed 4 bases at V and 4 bases at J, with 8 bases between. CDR3 region: CASSVAPNQPQHF. The DNA for the CDR3 is TGTGCCAGCAGTGTAGCCCCTAATCAGCCCCAGCATTTT.

As DNA, the CDR3 is TGTGCCAGCGGGGTAGCGGGAGGTGGGGAGACCCAGTACTTC. Protein product: CASGVAGGGETQYF. The chain has TRBV7-8 and TRBJ2-5, with 10 bases lining up with TRBD2. J gave up 5 bases and V 8 bases, and 8 bases lay outside the gene matches. Germline-derived CDR1 and CDR2 are SGHVS and FQNEAQ. The CDR3 length is 14 residues.

The chain carries TRBV18 and TRBJ2-1, with TRBD1 as a possible D gene (6 bases). The CDR3 totals 15 residues. The V end was cut by 1 base, the J end by 6 bases, with 13 bases between. Per germline, CDR1 KGHSH and CDR2 LQKENI. The CDR3 protein is CASSPLIGQSNEQFF. The CDR3 nucleotides read TGTGCCAGCTCACCACTAATAGGACAGTCCAATGAGCAGTTCTTC.

A single count supports this clone. This chain uses TRBV29-1 with TRBJ2-3, with D possibly matching TRBD2 (5 bases). This CDR3 region has 12 residues. V dropped 5 bases and J dropped 4 bases, with 10 bases sitting between them. Germline assignment: CDR1 SQVTM and CDR2 ANQGSEA. The CDR3 DNA sequence: TGCAGCGTTACTAGTTCCTCAGATACGCAGTATTTT. This encodes CSVTSSSDTQYF.

This clone was detected only a few times. This sequence joins TRBV14 and TRBJ1-1, with TRBD1 matching 9 bases. The length of the CDR3 is 15 residues. The V and J ends lost 0 bases and 5 bases, in that order; junction bases with no gene match: 4. Germline V gives CDR1 SGHDN, CDR2 FVKESK. For the CDR3, the DNA is TGTGCCAGCAGCCAAGATAGGGACAGGGAGACTGAAGCTTTCTTT. Translation gives CASSQDRDRETEAFF.

The chain recombines TRBV2 with TRBJ2-1; D uncertain. Germline CDR1 SNHLY, CDR2 FYNNEI. This CDR3 region has 14 residues. The germline V and J ends were trimmed by 7 bases and 9 bases, with 19 bases remaining between them. DNA for the CDR3: TGTGCCAGCAATCCGGTGGTCTCCTCGTTTGAGCAGTTCTTC. Translated, it gives CASNPVVSSFEQFF.